These 15 T cell receptor beta chains came from one sample sequenced in a study of radiotherapy plus CTLA-4 blockade in lung cancer. Assay used: immunoSEQ multiplex PCR; TCRdb lists only in-frame clones, some missing. Of tens of thousands of clones listed, around 90% are singletons. This sample comprised peripheral blood, obtained from a patient treated with radiotherapy plus ipilimumab. Receptors were obtained from a human donor with non-small cell lung cancer who had stable disease on radiotherapy plus ipilimumab.

The chain has TRBV19 and TRBJ1-1, with a weak D call TRBD1 (5 bases). Trimming took 7 bases from V and 4 from J, leaving 13 bases between them. The CDR3 sequence is 13 residues long. CDR1 and CDR2 (germline): LNHDA, SQIVND (reference sequence). The CDR3 here is CASTTTGGTEAFF. CDR3 nucleotide sequence: TGTGCCAGTACCACAACCGGGGGCACTGAAGCTTTCTTT. The full variable domain, its missing parts supplied by reference TRBV19 and TRBJ1-1, is DGGITQSPKYLFRKEGQNVTLSCEQNLNHDAMYWYRQDPGQGLRLIYYSQIVNDFQKGDIAEGYSVSREKKESFPLTVTSAQKNPTAFYLCASTTTGGTEAFFGQGTRLTVV.

This chain links TRBV2 with TRBJ1-5; TRBD1 aligns across 8 bases. Trimming at V came to 6 bases and at J to 2 bases, leaving 6 bases not matched to a gene. The CDR3 totals 15 residues. Germline V gene data show CDR1 as SNHLY and CDR2 as FYNNEI. In DNA form, the CDR3 reads TGTGCCAGCAGGACGGACAGGGTAGGCAATCAGCCCCAGCATTTT. Encoded protein: CASRTDRVGNQPQHF.

The J gene is TRBJ2-7, the V gene TRBV28, with TRBD2 as a possible D gene (6 bases). The germline CDR1 and CDR2 sequences are MDHEN and SYDVKM. This CDR3 contains 14 residues. The V end lost 6 bases, the J end lost 4 bases, and 16 bases lay between the germline ends. CDR3 in DNA: TGTGCCAGCAGGGGGGGAGCAGGGAGGTACGAGCAGTACTTC. It yields the protein CASRGGAGRYEQYF.

This chain connects TRBV9 to TRBJ2-7; D may be TRBD2 (5 bases). V lost 4 bases and J lost 9, with 20 bases in between. Germline V CDR1 and CDR2: SGDLS, YYNGEE. The CDR3 contains 14 residues. Here the CDR3 DNA reads TGTGCCAGCAGCCCCGGGTCCGGGGATGCGGGGCAGTACTTC. Encoded protein: CASSPGSGDAGQYF.

Regarding this clone: The same CDR3 can be traced to other DNA sequences in this sample. The chain carries TRBV18 and TRBJ2-3, with unresolved D. The germline gives CDR1 KGHSH, CDR2 LQKENI. This CDR3 is built from 13 residues. V dropped 1 base and J dropped 1 base, with 3 bases sitting between them. CDR3 region: CASSPQRTDTQYF. As DNA, the CDR3 is TGTGCCAGCTCACCACAGCGCACAGATACGCAGTATTTT.

This chain links TRBV27 with TRBJ2-2, with D perhaps matching TRBD2 (5 bases). With 6 bases removed from V and 2 bases from J, the gap between germline ends came to 13 bases. CDR3 length equals 15 residues. Germline-derived CDR1 and CDR2 are MNHEY and SMNVEV (reference sequence). In DNA, the CDR3 is TGTGCCAGCAGGAGGGTCGATATCAACACCGGGGAGCTGTTTTTT. It translates to CASRRVDINTGELFF.

The chain is built from TRBV18 and TRBJ2-2; 13 bases fit TRBD2. Germline lookup yields CDR1 KGHSH and CDR2 LQKENI. This CDR3 region has 18 residues. The V segment lost 3 bases and the J segment 2 bases; nucleotides outside the gene matches: 6. CDR3 amino acids: CASSPRLAGGQNTGELFF. The CDR3 nucleotides read TGTGCCAGCTCACCTCGACTAGCGGGGGGCCAAAACACCGGGGAGCTGTTTTTT.

The genes are TRBV4-1 and TRBJ1-5, with 7 bases identical to TRBD1. With V trimmed by 1 base and J by 7 bases, 4 bases remained unmatched. The CDR3 has 14 amino acids. Germline loops: CDR1 MGHRA, CDR2 YSYEKL. CDR3 in amino acids: CASSQGQGRQPQHF. Here the CDR3 DNA reads TGCGCCAGCAGCCAAGGACAGGGTAGGCAGCCCCAGCATTTT.

This chain uses TRBV5-1 with TRBJ1-1; possible D gene TRBD1, 6 bases. Germline assignment: CDR1 SGHRS and CDR2 YFSETQ. This CDR3 is 16 amino acids long. Trimming took off 0 bases at V and 3 bases at J, with 15 bases between the two ends. DNA for the CDR3: TGCGCCAGCAGCTTGGAACGGGGGGGCATGGACACTGAAGCTTTCTTT. The encoded protein is CASSLERGGMDTEAFF. The full variable domain, completed using reference TRBV5-1 and TRBJ1-1, is KAGVTQTPRYLIKTRGQQVTLSCSPISGHRSVSWYQQTPGQGLQFLFEYFSETQRNKGNFPGRFSGRQFSNSRSEMNVSTLELGDSALYLCASSLERGGMDTEAFFGQGTRLTVV.

The J gene is TRBJ1-1, the V gene TRBV15, with D possibly TRBD1 on 5 matching bases. Per the germline V gene, CDR1 is LNHNV and CDR2 is YYDKDF (reference sequence). Trimming took off 1 base at V and 3 bases at J, with 12 bases between the two ends. CDR3 length equals 15 residues. This CDR3 reads CATSRGWGTYTEAFF. CDR3 DNA: TGTGCCACCAGCAGAGGTTGGGGGACCTACACTGAAGCTTTCTTT.

The chain is built from TRBV28 and TRBJ1-2; no clear D gene. The V end lost 6 bases, the J end lost 4 bases, and 12 bases lay between the germline ends. Germline V lookup: CDR1 MDHEN, CDR2 SYDVKM. This CDR3 has 13 residues. Here the CDR3 reads CASSVQKTYGYTF. CDR3 in DNA: TGTGCCAGCAGCGTACAAAAAACCTATGGCTACACCTTC.

The gene calls are TRBV11-2 and TRBJ2-2, with 11 bases fitting TRBD2. The CDR3 extends over 16 amino acids. V gave up 2 bases and J gave up 4 bases; unmatched junction bases: 3. Germline V CDR1 and CDR2: SGHAT, FQNNGV. For the CDR3, the DNA is TGTGCCAGCAGCTTACTAGCGGGAGGACGCACCGGGGAGCTGTTTTTT. As protein: CASSLLAGGRTGELFF.

This chain connects TRBV11-2 to TRBJ2-1; 7 nucleotides align to TRBD2. Per the germline V gene, CDR1 is SGHAT and CDR2 is FQNNGV. V lost 1 base and J lost 6; bases outside the gene matches: 3. CDR3 size: 14 residues. The CDR3, as DNA: TGTGCCAGCAGCTTAGGTTGGGGGGGCAATGAGCAGTTCTTC. This gives the protein CASSLGWGGNEQFF.

This clone has only one observation. The chain combines TRBV19 with TRBJ1-2; 7 nucleotides align to TRBD1. This CDR3 spans 16 amino acids. The germline V gene has CDR1 LNHDA and CDR2 SQIVND (reference sequence). J lost 4 bases, V lost 5 bases, and 13 bases had no gene match. The CDR3, as DNA: TGTGCCAGTAGTCGCGATGGAGGGGGCGAAATCTATGGCTACACCTTC. Its protein is CASSRDGGGEIYGYTF.

V and J are TRBV7-3 and TRBJ2-3; 9 bases are shared with TRBD2. This CDR3 contains 16 residues. Germline loops: CDR1 SGHTA, CDR2 FQGTGA. V shed 2 bases, J shed 2 bases, and the junction held 5 bases outside the gene matches. The CDR3 region is CASSLRGLADTDTQYF. CDR3 DNA: TGTGCCAGCAGCTTACGGGGACTAGCAGACACAGATACGCAGTATTTT.